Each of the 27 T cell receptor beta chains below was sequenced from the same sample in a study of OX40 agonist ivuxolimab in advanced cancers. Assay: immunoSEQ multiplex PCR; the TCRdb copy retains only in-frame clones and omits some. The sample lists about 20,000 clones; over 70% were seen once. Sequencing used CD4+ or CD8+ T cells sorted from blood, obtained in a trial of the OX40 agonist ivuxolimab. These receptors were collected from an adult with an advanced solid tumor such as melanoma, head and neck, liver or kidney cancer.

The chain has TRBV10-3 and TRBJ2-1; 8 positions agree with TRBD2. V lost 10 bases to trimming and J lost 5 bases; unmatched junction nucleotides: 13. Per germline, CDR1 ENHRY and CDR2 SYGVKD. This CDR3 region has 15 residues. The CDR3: CATEPTSGRDNEQFF. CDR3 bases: TGTGCCACCGAGCCAACTAGCGGTAGAGACAATGAGCAGTTCTTC.

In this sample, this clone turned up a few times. The CDR3 DNA follows: TGTGCCAGCAGCTTGGGACAGGGGTCGGTCGGAAACACCATATATTTT. It specifies CASSLGQGSVGNTIYF. The chain carries TRBV7-6 and TRBJ1-3; 10 nucleotides align to TRBD1. The J segment lost 4 bases and the V segment lost 3 bases, leaving 6 bases of the junction unmatched. The CDR3 totals 16 residues. The germline CDR1 and CDR2 sequences are SGHVS and FNYEAQ.

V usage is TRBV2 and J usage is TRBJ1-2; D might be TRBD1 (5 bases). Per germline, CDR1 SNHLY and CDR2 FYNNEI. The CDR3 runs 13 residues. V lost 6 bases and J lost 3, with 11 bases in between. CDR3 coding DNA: TGTGCCAGCAGCTCCAGGGTGGACTATGGCTACACCTTC. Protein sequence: CASSSRVDYGYTF.

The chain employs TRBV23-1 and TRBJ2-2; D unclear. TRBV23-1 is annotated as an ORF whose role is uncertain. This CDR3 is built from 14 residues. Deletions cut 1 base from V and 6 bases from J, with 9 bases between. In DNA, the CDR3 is TGCGCCAGCAGTCAATTCCTCGCCCCCGGGGAGCTGTTTTTT. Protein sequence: CASSQFLAPGELFF.

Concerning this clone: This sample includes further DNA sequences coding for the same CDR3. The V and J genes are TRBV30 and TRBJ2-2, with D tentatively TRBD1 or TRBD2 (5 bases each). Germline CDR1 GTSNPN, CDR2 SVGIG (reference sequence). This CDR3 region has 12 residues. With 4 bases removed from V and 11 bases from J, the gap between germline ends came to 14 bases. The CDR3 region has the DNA TGTGCCTGGACTCTTGGGGCGGGTGAGCTGTTTTTT. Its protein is CAWTLGAGELFF. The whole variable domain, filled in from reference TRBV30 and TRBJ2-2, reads SQTIHQWPATLVQPVGSPLSLECTVEGTSNPNLYWYRQAAGRGLQLLFYSVGIGQISSEVPQNLSASRPQDRQFILSSKKLLLSDSGFYLCAWTLGAGELFFGEGSRLTVL.

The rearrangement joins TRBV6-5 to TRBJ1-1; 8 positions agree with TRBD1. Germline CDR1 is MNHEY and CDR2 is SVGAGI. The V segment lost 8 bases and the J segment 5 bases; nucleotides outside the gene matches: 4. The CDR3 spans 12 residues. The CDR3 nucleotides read TGTGCCAGCGGCAGGGGGCAAACTGAAGCTTTCTTT. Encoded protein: CASGRGQTEAFF.

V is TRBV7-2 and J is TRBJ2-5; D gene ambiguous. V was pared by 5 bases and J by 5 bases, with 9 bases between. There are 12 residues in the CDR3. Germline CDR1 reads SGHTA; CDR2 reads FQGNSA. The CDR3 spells CASSPYTETQYF. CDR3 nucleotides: TGTGCCAGCAGCCCGTATACCGAGACCCAGTACTTC. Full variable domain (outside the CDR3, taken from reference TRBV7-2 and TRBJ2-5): GAGVSQSPSNKVTEKGKDVELRCDPISGHTALYWYRQSLGQGLEFLIYFQGNSAPDKSGLPSDRFSAERTGGSVSTLTIQRTQQEDSAVYLCASSPYTETQYFGPGTRLLVL.

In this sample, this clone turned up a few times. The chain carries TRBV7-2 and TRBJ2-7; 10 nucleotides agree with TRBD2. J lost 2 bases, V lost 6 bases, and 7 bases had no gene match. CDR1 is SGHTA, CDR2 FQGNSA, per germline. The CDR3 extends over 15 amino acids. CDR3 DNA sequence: TGTGCCAGCAGTGCAGGACTAGCGGCCACCTACGAGCAGTACTTC. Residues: CASSAGLAATYEQYF.

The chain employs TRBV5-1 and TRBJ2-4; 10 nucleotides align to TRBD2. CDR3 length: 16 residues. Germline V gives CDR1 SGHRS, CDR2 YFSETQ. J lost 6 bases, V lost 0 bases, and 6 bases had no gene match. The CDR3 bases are TGCGCCAGCAGCTTGGGGAGCGGGAGGGCAGGAAACATTCAGTACTTC. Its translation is CASSLGSGRAGNIQYF.

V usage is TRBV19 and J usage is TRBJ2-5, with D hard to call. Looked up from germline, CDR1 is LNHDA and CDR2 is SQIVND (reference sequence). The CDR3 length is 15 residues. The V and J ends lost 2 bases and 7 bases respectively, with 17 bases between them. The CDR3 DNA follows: TGTGCCAGTAGTATAAGTTTGGGTAGCATCGGGACCCAGTACTTC. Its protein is CASSISLGSIGTQYF. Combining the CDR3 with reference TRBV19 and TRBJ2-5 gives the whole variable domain DGGITQSPKYLFRKEGQNVTLSCEQNLNHDAMYWYRQDPGQGLRLIYYSQIVNDFQKGDIAEGYSVSREKKESFPLTVTSAQKNPTAFYLCASSISLGSIGTQYFGPGTRLLVL.

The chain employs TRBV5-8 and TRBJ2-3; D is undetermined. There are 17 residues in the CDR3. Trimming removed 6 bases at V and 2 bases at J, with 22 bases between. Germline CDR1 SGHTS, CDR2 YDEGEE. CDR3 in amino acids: CASMFLPDLRPTDTQYF. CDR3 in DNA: TGTGCCAGCATGTTCCTTCCCGACCTCAGGCCCACAGATACGCAGTATTTT.

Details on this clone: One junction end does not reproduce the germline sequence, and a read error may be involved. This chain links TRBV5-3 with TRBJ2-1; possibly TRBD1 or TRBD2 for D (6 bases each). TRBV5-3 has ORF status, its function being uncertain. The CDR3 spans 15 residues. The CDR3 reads CASSLRRGPDNEQFF. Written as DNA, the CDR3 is TGTGCCAGCAGCTTACGTCGGGGGCCGGACAATGAGCAGTTCTTC.

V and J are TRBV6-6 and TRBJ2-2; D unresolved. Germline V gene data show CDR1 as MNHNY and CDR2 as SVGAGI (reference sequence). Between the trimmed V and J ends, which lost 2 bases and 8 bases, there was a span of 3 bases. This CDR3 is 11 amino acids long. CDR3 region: CASSYMGELFF. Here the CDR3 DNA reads TGTGCCAGCAGTTACATGGGGGAGCTGTTTTTT.

The CDR3 protein is CASSTGASSETQYF. In DNA form, the CDR3 reads TGTGCCAGCAGCACAGGGGCTTCATCAGAGACCCAGTACTTC. V is TRBV28 and J is TRBJ2-5; TRBD1 matches at 7 bases. CDR3 size: 14 residues. The germline V gene has CDR1 MDHEN and CDR2 SYDVKM. V shed 6 bases, J shed 4 bases, and the junction held 8 bases outside the gene matches.

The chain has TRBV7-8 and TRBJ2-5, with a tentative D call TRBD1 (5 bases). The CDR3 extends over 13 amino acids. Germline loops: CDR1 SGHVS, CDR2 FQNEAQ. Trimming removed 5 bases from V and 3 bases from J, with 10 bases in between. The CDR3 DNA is TGTGCCAGCAGCCCAAGGGGAAAAGAGACCCAGTACTTC. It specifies CASSPRGKETQYF.

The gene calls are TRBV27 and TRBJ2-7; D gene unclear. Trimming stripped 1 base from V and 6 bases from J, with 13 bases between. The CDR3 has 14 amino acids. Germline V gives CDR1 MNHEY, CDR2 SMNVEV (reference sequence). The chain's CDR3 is CASSLYGPGSEQYF. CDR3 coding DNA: TGTGCCAGCAGTTTATACGGCCCAGGTAGCGAGCAGTACTTC.

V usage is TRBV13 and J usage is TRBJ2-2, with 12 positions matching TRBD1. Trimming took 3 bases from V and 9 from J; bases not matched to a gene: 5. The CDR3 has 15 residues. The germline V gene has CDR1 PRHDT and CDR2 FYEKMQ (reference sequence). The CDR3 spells CASSLGTGGSRELFF. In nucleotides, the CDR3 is TGTGCCAGCAGCTTGGGGACAGGGGGCTCCAGGGAGCTGTTTTTT.

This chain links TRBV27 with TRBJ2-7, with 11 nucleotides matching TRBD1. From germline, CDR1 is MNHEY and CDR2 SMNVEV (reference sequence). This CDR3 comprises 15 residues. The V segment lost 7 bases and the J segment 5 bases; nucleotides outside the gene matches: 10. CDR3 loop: CASKPGGTGGDEQYF. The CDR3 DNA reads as TGTGCCAGCAAACCCGGAGGGACAGGGGGTGACGAGCAGTACTTC.

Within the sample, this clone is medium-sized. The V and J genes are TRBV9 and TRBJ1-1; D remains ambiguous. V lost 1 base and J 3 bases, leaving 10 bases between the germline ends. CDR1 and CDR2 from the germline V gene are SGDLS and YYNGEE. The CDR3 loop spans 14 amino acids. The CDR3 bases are TGTGCCAGCAGCGTATATGATGGGGACACTGAAGCTTTCTTT. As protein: CASSVYDGDTEAFF.

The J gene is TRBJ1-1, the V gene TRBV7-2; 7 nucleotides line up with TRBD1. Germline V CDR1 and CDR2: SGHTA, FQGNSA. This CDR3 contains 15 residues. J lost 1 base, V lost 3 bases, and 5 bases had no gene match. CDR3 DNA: TGTGCCAGCAGCTTCGGAGGGGGCCAGAACACTGAAGCTTTCTTT. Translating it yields CASSFGGGQNTEAFF.

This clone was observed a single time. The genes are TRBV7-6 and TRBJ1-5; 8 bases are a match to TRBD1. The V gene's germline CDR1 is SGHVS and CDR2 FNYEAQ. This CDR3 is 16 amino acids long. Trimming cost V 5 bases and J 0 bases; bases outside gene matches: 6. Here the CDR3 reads CASSEGTGDSNQPQHF. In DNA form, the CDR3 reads TGTGCCAGCAGCGAAGGGACAGGTGATAGCAATCAGCCCCAGCATTTT. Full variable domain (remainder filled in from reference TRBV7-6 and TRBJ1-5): GAGVSQSPRYKVTKRGQDVALRCDPISGHVSLYWYRQALGQGPEFLTYFNYEAQQDKSGLPNDRFSAERPEGSISTLTIQRTEQRDSAMYRCASSEGTGDSNQPQHFGDGTRLSIL.

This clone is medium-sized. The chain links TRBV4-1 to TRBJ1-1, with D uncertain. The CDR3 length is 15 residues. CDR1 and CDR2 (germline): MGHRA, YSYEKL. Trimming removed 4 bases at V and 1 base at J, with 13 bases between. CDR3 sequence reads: CASSPMVSENTEAFF. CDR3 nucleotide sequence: TGCGCCAGCAGCCCCATGGTGTCGGAGAACACTGAAGCTTTCTTT.

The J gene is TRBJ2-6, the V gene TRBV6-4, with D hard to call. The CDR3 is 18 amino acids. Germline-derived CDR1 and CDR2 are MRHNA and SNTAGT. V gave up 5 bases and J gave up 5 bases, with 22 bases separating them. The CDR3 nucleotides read TGTGCCAGCAGTATACATTACTCACGACAAAGTCGGGCCAACGTCCTGACTTTC. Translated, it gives CASSIHYSRQSRANVLTF.

CDR3 sequence reads: CASSQATSLANVLTF. DNA for the CDR3: TGTGCCAGCAGCCAAGCGACGTCGCTGGCCAACGTCCTGACTTTC. The rearrangement joins TRBV4-2 to TRBJ2-6; D remains unclear. Trimming took 1 base from V and 6 from J, leaving 10 bases between them. CDR3 length: 15 residues. The germline V gene has CDR1 LGHNA and CDR2 YNFKEQ.

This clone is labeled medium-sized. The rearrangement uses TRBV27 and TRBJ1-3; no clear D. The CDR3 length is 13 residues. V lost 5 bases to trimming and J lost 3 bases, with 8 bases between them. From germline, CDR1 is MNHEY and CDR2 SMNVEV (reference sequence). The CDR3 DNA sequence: TGTGCCAGCAGTGCGGATCTTGGAAACACCATATATTTT. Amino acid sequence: CASSADLGNTIYF.

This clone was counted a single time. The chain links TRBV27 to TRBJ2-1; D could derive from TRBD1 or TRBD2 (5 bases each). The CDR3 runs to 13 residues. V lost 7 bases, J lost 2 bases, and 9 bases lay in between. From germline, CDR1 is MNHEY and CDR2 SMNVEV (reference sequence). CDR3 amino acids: CASNGATYNEQFF. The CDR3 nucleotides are TGTGCCAGCAACGGGGCCACCTACAATGAGCAGTTCTTC.

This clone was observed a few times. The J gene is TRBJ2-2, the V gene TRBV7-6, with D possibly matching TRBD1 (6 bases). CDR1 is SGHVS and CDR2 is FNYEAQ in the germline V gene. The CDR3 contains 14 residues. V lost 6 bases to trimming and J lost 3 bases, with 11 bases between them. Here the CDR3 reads CASSSWTDTGELFF. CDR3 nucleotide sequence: TGTGCCAGCAGTTCCTGGACAGACACCGGGGAGCTGTTTTTT.